This T cell receptor (beta chain) was identified during a study of T cell repertoires in cytomegalovirus infection. At the level of the study: Public TCR beta signatures indicated both CMV infection and matching HLA type.

Each CDR3 protein gets one entry after TCRdb re-called the reads with MiXCR. Here the sample spans over 300,000 distinct CDR3 sequences, more than 8% being singletons. Germline values: CDR1 SGHRS, CDR2 YFSETQ. Trimming left V 0 bases short and J 4 bases short, with 13 bases between. CDR3 length: 16 amino acids. This clonotype has only a few counts. Its antigen is undetermined. Study findings and constraints: HLA-C-restricted CMV-specific TCR beta clonotypes were dominant in the ex vivo response. Adding up the frequency of public TCR beta families identified people who carried CMV plus the relevant HLA.

The clonotype comes from a human donor in good health (CMV status not recorded). Some clones in this sample may be carry-over from other donors' samples. The chain combines TRBV5-1 with TRBJ2-2; D not resolved. Source material: PBMCs. The CDR3 is CASSLAGVGGTGELFF. The CDR3 bases are TGCGCCAGCAGCTTGGCCGGCGTTGGTGGCACCGGGGAGCTGTTTTTT.